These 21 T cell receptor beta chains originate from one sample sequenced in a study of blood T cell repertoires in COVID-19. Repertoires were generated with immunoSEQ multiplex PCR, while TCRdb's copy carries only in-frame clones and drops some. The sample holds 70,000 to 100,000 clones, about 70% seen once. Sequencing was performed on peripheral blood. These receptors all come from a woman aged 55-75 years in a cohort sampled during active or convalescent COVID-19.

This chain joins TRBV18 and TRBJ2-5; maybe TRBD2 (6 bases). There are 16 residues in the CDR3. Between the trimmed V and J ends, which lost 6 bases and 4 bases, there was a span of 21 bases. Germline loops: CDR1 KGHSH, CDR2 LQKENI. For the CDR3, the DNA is TGTGCCAGCTCGGGCAGGGATGCGCGGAGGGGAGAGACCCAGTACTTC. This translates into CASSGRDARRGETQYF. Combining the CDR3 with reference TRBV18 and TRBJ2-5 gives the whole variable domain NAGVMQNPRHLVRRRGQEARLRCSPMKGHSHVYWYRQLPEEGLKFMVYLQKENIIDESGMPKERFSAEFPKEGPSILRIQQVVRGDSAAYFCASSGRDARRGETQYFGPGTRLLVL.

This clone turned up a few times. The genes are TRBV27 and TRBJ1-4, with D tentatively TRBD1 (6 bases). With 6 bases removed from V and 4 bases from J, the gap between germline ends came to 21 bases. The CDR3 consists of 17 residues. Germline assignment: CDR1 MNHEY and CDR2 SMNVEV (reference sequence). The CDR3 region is CASRRFGAGAGNEKLFF. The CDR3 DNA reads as TGTGCCAGCAGGAGGTTCGGGGCAGGGGCCGGTAATGAAAAACTGTTTTTT. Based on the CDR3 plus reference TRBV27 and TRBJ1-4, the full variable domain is EAQVTQNPRYLITVTGKKLTVTCSQNMNHEYMSWYRQDPGLGLRQIYYSMNVEVTDKGDVPEGYKVSRKEKRNFPLILESPSPNQTSLYFCASRRFGAGAGNEKLFFGSGTQLSVL.

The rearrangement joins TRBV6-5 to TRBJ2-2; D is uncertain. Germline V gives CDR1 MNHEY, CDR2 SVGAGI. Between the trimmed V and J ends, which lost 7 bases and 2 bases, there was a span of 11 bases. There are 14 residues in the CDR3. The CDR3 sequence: CASIGRTNTGELFF. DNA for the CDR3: TGTGCCAGCATTGGCAGAACCAACACCGGGGAGCTGTTTTTT.

The CDR3 sequence: CASSLAWRAGTEAFF. DNA for the CDR3: TGTGCCAGCAGCTTAGCTTGGAGGGCTGGCACTGAAGCTTTCTTT. The V gene is TRBV5-4, the J gene TRBJ1-1; unclear D gene. Trimming took off 2 bases at V and 4 bases at J, with 15 bases between the two ends. In germline, CDR1 is SGHNT, CDR2 YYREEE (reference sequence). This CDR3 region has 15 residues.

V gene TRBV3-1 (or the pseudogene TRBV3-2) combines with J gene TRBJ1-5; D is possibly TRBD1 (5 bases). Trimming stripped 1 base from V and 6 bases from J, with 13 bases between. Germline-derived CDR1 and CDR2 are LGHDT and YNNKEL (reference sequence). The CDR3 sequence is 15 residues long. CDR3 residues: CASSQGGRSIQPQHF. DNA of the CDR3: TGTGCCAGCAGCCAAGGGGGCAGGAGTATTCAGCCCCAGCATTTT.

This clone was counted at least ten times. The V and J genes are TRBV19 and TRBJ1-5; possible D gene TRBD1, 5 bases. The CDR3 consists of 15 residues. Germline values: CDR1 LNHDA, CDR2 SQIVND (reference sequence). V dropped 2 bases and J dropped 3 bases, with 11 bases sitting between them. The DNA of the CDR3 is TGTGCCAGTAGTATACGACGGGACTACAATCAGCCCCAGCATTTT. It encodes CASSIRRDYNQPQHF. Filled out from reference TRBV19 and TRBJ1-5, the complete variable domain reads DGGITQSPKYLFRKEGQNVTLSCEQNLNHDAMYWYRQDPGQGLRLIYYSQIVNDFQKGDIAEGYSVSREKKESFPLTVTSAQKNPTAFYLCASSIRRDYNQPQHFGDGTRLSIL.

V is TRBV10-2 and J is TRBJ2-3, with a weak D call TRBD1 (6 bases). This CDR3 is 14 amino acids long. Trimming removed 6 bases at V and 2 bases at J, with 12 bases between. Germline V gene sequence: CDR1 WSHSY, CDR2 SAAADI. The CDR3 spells CASSQGISTDTQYF. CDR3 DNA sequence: TGCGCCAGCAGCCAGGGGATTTCCACAGATACGCAGTATTTT.

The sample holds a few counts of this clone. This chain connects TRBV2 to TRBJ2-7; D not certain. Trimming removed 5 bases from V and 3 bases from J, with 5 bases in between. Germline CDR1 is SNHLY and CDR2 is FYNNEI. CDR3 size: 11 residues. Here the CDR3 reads CASSLVYEQYF. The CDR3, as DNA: TGTGCCAGCAGTCTTGTCTACGAGCAGTACTTC. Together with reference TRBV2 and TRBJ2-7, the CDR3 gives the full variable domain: EPEVTQTPSHQVTQMGQEVILRCVPISNHLYFYWYRQILGQKVEFLVSFYNNEISEKSEIFDDQFSVERPDGSNFTLKIRSTKLEDSAMYFCASSLVYEQYFGPGTRLTVT.

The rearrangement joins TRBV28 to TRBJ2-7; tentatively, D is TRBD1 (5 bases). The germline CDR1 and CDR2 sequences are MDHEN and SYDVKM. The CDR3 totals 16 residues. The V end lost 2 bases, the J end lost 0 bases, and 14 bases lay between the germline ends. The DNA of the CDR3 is TGTGCCAGCAGTTTACAGACGACAGTGAACTCCTACGAGCAGTACTTC. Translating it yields CASSLQTTVNSYEQYF.

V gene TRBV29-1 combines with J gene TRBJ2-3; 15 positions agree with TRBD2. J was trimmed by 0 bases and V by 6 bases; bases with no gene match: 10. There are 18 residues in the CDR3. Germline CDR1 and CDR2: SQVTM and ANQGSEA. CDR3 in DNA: TGCAGCGTCTCGGGACTAGCGGGGGGATTACGAAGCACAGATACGCAGTATTTT. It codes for CSVSGLAGGLRSTDTQYF.

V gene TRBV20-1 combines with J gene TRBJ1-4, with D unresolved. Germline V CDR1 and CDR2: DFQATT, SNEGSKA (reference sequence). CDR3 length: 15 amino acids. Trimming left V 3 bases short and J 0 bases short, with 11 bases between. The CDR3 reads CSASAPGTTNEKLFF. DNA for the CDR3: TGCAGTGCTAGTGCACCGGGGACAACTAATGAAAAACTGTTTTTT.

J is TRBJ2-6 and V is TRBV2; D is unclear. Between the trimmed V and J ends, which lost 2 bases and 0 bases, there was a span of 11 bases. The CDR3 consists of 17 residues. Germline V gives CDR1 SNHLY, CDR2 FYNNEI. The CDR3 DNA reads TGTGCCAGCAGTGAATTGTCACAGTACTCTGGGGCCAACGTCCTGACTTTC. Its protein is CASSELSQYSGANVLTF. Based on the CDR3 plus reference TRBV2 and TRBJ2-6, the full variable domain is EPEVTQTPSHQVTQMGQEVILRCVPISNHLYFYWYRQILGQKVEFLVSFYNNEISEKSEIFDDQFSVERPDGSNFTLKIRSTKLEDSAMYFCASSELSQYSGANVLTFGAGSRLTVL.

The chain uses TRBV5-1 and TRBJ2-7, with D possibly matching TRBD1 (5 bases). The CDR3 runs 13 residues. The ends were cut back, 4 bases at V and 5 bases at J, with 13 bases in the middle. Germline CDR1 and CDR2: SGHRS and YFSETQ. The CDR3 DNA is TGCGCCAGCAGCCTGGGTAGGGGCGACGAGCAGTACTTC. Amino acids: CASSLGRGDEQYF. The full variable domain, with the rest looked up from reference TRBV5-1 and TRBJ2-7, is KAGVTQTPRYLIKTRGQQVTLSCSPISGHRSVSWYQQTPGQGLQFLFEYFSETQRNKGNFPGRFSGRQFSNSRSEMNVSTLELGDSALYLCASSLGRGDEQYFGPGTRLTVT.

CDR3 residues: CAISEPPGLAGGDTQYF. CDR3 in DNA: TGTGCCATCAGTGAGCCACCCGGACTAGCGGGGGGAGATACGCAGTATTTT. This chain joins TRBV10-3 and TRBJ2-3, with 14 bases lining up with TRBD2. This CDR3 comprises 17 residues. The ends lost 2 bases at V and 5 bases at J; junction bases unmatched: 6. Germline-derived CDR1 and CDR2 are ENHRY and SYGVKD.

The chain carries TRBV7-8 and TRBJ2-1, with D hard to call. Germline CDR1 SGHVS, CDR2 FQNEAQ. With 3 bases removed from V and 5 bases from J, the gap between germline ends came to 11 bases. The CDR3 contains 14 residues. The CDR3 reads CASSLILKNNEQFF. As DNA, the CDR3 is TGTGCCAGCAGCTTGATTCTAAAGAACAATGAGCAGTTCTTC.

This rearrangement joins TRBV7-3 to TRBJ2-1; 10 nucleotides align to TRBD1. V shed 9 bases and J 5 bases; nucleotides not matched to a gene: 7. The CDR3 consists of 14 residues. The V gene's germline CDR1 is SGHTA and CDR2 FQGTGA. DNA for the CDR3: TGTGCCAGTACCCGGGACAGGGGAAACAATGAGCAGTTCTTC. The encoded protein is CASTRDRGNNEQFF.

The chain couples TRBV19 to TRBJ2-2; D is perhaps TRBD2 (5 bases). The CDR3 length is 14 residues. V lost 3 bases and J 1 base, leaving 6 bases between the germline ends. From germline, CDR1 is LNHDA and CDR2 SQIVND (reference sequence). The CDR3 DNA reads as TGTGCCAGTAGTATCGGGAAGAACACCGGGGAGCTGTTTTTT. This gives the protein CASSIGKNTGELFF.

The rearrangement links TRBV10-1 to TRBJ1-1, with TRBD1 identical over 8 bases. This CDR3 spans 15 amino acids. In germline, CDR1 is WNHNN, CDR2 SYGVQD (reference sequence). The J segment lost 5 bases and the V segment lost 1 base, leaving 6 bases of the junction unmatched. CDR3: CASSEFRTGYTEAFF. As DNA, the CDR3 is TGCGCCAGCAGTGAGTTTCGGACAGGGTATACTGAAGCTTTCTTT.

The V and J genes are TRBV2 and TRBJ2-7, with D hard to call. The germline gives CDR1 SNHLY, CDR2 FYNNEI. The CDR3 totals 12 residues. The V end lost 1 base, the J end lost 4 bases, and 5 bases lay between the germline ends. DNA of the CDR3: TGTGCCAGCAGTGAAGTCTTATACGAGCAGTACTTC. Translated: CASSEVLYEQYF.

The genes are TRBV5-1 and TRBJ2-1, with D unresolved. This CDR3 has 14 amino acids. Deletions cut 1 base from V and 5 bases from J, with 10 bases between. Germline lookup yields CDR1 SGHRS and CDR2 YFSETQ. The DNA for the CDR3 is TGCGCCAGCAGCTTGCTAGTTGGCCACAATGAGCAGTTCTTC. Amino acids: CASSLLVGHNEQFF.

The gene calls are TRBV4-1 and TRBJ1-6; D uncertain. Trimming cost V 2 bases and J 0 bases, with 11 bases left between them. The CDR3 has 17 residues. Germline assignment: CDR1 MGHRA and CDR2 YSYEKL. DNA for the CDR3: TGCGCCAGCAGCCAAATGCTAGTTAGCTCCTATAATTCACCCCTCCACTTT. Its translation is CASSQMLVSSYNSPLHF.